One sample yielded the 25 T cell receptor beta chains listed below, sequenced in a study of type 1 and type 2 diabetes patients. Amplification started from genomic DNA. Amplification of the beta chain CDR3 used 30 forward and 13 reverse multiplex primers. TCRdb analysed the multiplex PCR reads with MiXCR anew, one entry per CDR3 protein. The sample includes about 250,000 distinct CDR3 sequences, around 47% seen only once; the top ten take roughly 13%. Sequencing was carried out using peripheral blood mononuclear cells (PBMCs). The receptors derive from a man in his late teens or twenties with type 2 diabetes.

The chain carries TRBV28 and TRBJ1-5; D perhaps matches TRBD1 (5 bases). Trimming pared 11 bases from V and 7 bases from J, leaving 18 bases between. The CDR3 consists of 13 residues. Looked up from germline, CDR1 is MDHEN and CDR2 is SYDVKM. CDR3 in amino acids: CAAMEGIGQPQHF. The CDR3, as DNA: TGTGCCGCGATGGAGGGGATTGGCCAGCCCCAGCATTTT.

The chain employs TRBV30 and TRBJ2-3, with 14 bases fitting TRBD2. CDR3 length equals 16 residues. In germline, CDR1 is GTSNPN, CDR2 SVGIG (reference sequence). The V gene end was trimmed by 1 base and the J gene end by 4 bases; junction bases not matched to a gene: 4. The DNA of the CDR3 is TGTGCCTGGAGTGCACGACTAGCGGGAGGGCCAGATACGCAGTATTTT. Protein product: CAWSARLAGGPDTQYF.

Points on this clonotype: A read error may be the cause here, since a much bigger clone is one base away. The chain has TRBV6-6 and TRBJ2-5, with D unresolved. The CDR3 has 12 amino acids. Germline V gene sequence: CDR1 MNHNY, CDR2 SVGAGI (reference sequence). The CDR3 sequence is CACSLNQETQYF. As DNA, the CDR3 is TGTGCCTGCAGTTTGAACCAAGAGACCCAGTACTTC.

With regard to this clonotype: One end of the junction is discordant with germline, which a read error may explain. V is TRBV6-5 and J is TRBJ2-7; D is uncertain. CDR1 and CDR2 (germline): MNHEY, SVGAGI. The length of the CDR3 is 15 residues. DNA of the CDR3: TGTGCCACCAGTGATGCGACCGCCAACTCCTACGAGCAGTACTTC. Its protein is CATSDATANSYEQYF.

V gene TRBV2 combines with J gene TRBJ1-1; no reliable D call. The CDR3 totals 12 residues. V was pared by 5 bases and J by 2 bases, with 6 bases between. The germline V gene encodes CDR1 SNHLY and CDR2 FYNNEI. CDR3 coding DNA: TGTGCCAGCAGTACAGCAAACACTGAAGCTTTCTTT. Its translation: CASSTANTEAFF.

The rearrangement uses TRBV6-5 and TRBJ2-5; no firm D call. Trimming pared 6 bases from V and 4 bases from J, leaving 12 bases between. The CDR3 spans 13 residues. The V gene's germline CDR1 is MNHEY and CDR2 SVGAGI. The CDR3 DNA is TGTGCCAGCAGCTCGGACGTTGGAGAGACCCAGTACTTC. Translated: CASSSDVGETQYF.

V gene TRBV19 combines with J gene TRBJ2-5, with unresolved D. Trimming removed 5 bases at V and 0 bases at J, with 25 bases between. The CDR3 is 19 amino acids. Germline CDR1 is LNHDA and CDR2 is SQIVND (reference sequence). DNA of the CDR3: TGTGCCAGTAGTGCCGCCCGGGTCGGCGATAACCCGTACCAAGAGACCCAGTACTTC. This codes for CASSAARVGDNPYQETQYF.

The chain couples TRBV5-1 to TRBJ1-1, with D uncertain. Germline V gene sequence: CDR1 SGHRS, CDR2 YFSETQ. The CDR3 has 15 amino acids. V was shortened by 7 bases and J by 1 base, with 17 bases between the two germline ends. The CDR3 DNA reads as TGCGCCAGCGCGACGGTCCCGAGTACGAACACTGAAGCTTTCTTT. Protein sequence: CASATVPSTNTEAFF.

This clonotype was counted once. This CDR3 fails to terminate in the conserved phenylalanine or tryptophan, so it likely reflects a read error. The rearrangement joins TRBV20-1 to TRBJ2-2; TRBD2 agrees at 7 bases. Germline V CDR1 and CDR2: DFQATT, SNEGSKA (reference sequence). The length of the CDR3 is 15 residues. V was clipped by 4 bases and J by 4 bases; unmatched bases: 9. The CDR3 DNA reads TGCAGTGCTATTCCTAGCGGCCCGATCACCGGGGAGCTGTTTCTT. The encoded protein is CSAIPSGPITGELFL.

The J gene is TRBJ2-7, the V gene TRBV7-2, with 8 bases aligning to TRBD1. Germline trimming cut 10 bases from V and 5 bases from J; bases unmatched to any gene: 7. Germline V gene data show CDR1 as SGHTA and CDR2 as FQGNSA. The CDR3 runs to 12 residues. The CDR3 region is CAIKDRADEQYF. CDR3 coding DNA: TGTGCCATTAAGGACAGGGCAGACGAGCAGTACTTC. The full variable domain, its missing parts supplied by reference TRBV7-2 and TRBJ2-7, is GAGVSQSPSNKVTEKGKDVELRCDPISGHTALYWYRQSLGQGLEFLIYFQGNSAPDKSGLPSDRFSAERTGGSVSTLTIQRTQQEDSAVYLCAIKDRADEQYFGPGTRLTVT.

The gene calls are TRBV7-9 and TRBJ2-5, with a weak D call TRBD1 (6 bases). V lost 4 bases, J lost 5 bases, and 17 bases lay in between. CDR1 is SEHNR, CDR2 FQNEAQ, per germline (reference sequence). The CDR3 covers 15 residues. The CDR3 coding sequence is TGTGCCAGCAGCTACCTCTTGGGGCAGGGGGAGACCCAGTACTTC. Amino acid sequence: CASSYLLGQGETQYF.

This clonotype showed up many times. The chain recombines TRBV2 with TRBJ1-1; no firm D call. V was cut by 0 bases and J by 7 bases, with 6 bases left in between. The CDR3 is 12 residues long. Per germline, CDR1 SNHLY and CDR2 FYNNEI. This chain's CDR3 is CASSEARSEAFF. CDR3 DNA: TGTGCCAGCAGTGAAGCGAGGAGTGAAGCTTTCTTT.

V gene TRBV30 combines with J gene TRBJ2-7; D uncertain. V gave up 2 bases and J gave up 6 bases, with 8 bases separating them. Germline lookup yields CDR1 GTSNPN and CDR2 SVGIG (reference sequence). This CDR3 spans 11 amino acids. The CDR3 nucleotides read TGTGCCTGGAGTATGGAATCCGAGCAGTACTTC. This codes for CAWSMESEQYF.

The chain recombines TRBV12-5 with TRBJ1-4; 10 nucleotides agree with TRBD1. Germline CDR1 and CDR2: LGHNT and FRNRAP. This CDR3 has 12 amino acids. With 6 bases clipped from V and 14 bases from J, the junction kept 6 bases outside the gene matches. Written as DNA, the CDR3 is TGTGCTAGTGGCCAAGACAGGGGGCGGCTGTTTTTT. This translates into CASGQDRGRLFF.

Turning to this clonotype: One end of the junction varies from germline; a read error may be responsible. The gene calls are TRBV7-2 and TRBJ1-1; tentative D call: TRBD1 (5 bases). The germline gives CDR1 SGHTA, CDR2 FQGNSA. This CDR3 is 15 amino acids long. CDR3 nucleotides: TGTGCTAGCAGCGAGAGGGGCCGCGCATGGACTGAAGCTTTCTTT. Its protein product is CASSERGRAWTEAFF.

The table lists this clonotype with many counts. The V and J genes are TRBV12-3 or TRBV12-4 and TRBJ2-5; D call uncertain. The CDR3 spans 12 residues. Trimming took off 2 bases at V and 4 bases at J, with 5 bases between the two ends. The CDR3 bases are TGTGCCAGCAGTTTATTAGGAGAGACCCAGTACTTC. It encodes CASSLLGETQYF.

This clonotype was observed a handful of times. The V gene is TRBV12-3 or TRBV12-4, the J gene TRBJ2-1; 10 nucleotides align to TRBD2. Matching the DNA end better, TRBJ2-7 makes the J call doubtful. The CDR3 has 14 residues. CDR3 DNA: TGTGCCAGCAGCGGAAGCGGGAGGGCCTACGAGCAGTACTTC. The encoded protein is CASSGSGRAYEQYF.

The chain has TRBV19 and TRBJ1-2; D is unclear. Per the germline V gene, CDR1 is LNHDA and CDR2 is SQIVND (reference sequence). The CDR3 is 13 amino acids. The V and J ends lost 10 bases and 4 bases respectively, with 16 bases between them. DNA for the CDR3: TGTGCCACAACCTCGTGGGAGCCCTATGGCTACACCTTC. Protein product: CATTSWEPYGYTF.

This clonotype has more than one count but fewer than ten. The CDR3 spells CASTRDRVSGELFF. In DNA form, the CDR3 reads TGTGCCAGTACCCGGGACAGGGTTTCCGGGGAGCTGTTTTTT. This chain joins TRBV19 and TRBJ2-2; the match to TRBD1 covers 9 bases. The CDR3 spans 14 residues. In germline, CDR1 is LNHDA, CDR2 SQIVND (reference sequence). V lost 7 bases and J lost 6; bases outside the gene matches: 6. The full variable domain, completed using reference TRBV19 and TRBJ2-2, is DGGITQSPKYLFRKEGQNVTLSCEQNLNHDAMYWYRQDPGQGLRLIYYSQIVNDFQKGDIAEGYSVSREKKESFPLTVTSAQKNPTAFYLCASTRDRVSGELFFGEGSRLTVL.

This clonotype has only a few counts. The rearrangement uses TRBV15 and TRBJ2-1, with D perhaps matching TRBD1 (5 bases). V lost 0 bases to trimming and J lost 5 bases, with 17 bases between them. CDR3 length: 17 amino acids. CDR1 LNHNV and CDR2 YYDKDF come from the germline V gene (reference sequence). The CDR3 DNA reads TGTGCCACCAGCAGAGATGCAGCGACAGCCCGGAACAATGAGCAGTTCTTC. As protein: CATSRDAATARNNEQFF.

The rearrangement joins TRBV28 to TRBJ1-2; D unresolved. The CDR3 sequence is 15 residues long. Trimming removed 2 bases from V and 0 bases from J, with 10 bases in between. Per the germline V gene, CDR1 is MDHEN and CDR2 is SYDVKM. The CDR3 here is CASSLGATSNYGYTF. In nucleotides, the CDR3 is TGTGCCAGCAGTTTAGGAGCGACATCTAACTATGGCTACACCTTC.

This chain connects TRBV7-3 to TRBJ2-3; D not certain. The CDR3 totals 14 residues. Germline V lookup: CDR1 SGHTA, CDR2 FQGTGA. The ends were cut back, 2 bases at V and 1 base at J, with 7 bases in the middle. The CDR3 DNA reads TGTGCCAGCAGCTTAGGGTCCGGCACAGATACGCAGTATTTT. Protein product: CASSLGSGTDTQYF. Together with reference TRBV7-3 and TRBJ2-3, the CDR3 gives the full variable domain: GAGVSQTPSNKVTEKGKYVELRCDPISGHTALYWYRQSLGQGPEFLIYFQGTGAADDSGLPNDRFFAVRPEGSVSTLKIQRTERGDSAVYLCASSLGSGTDTQYFGPGTRLTVL.

The V gene is TRBV2, the J gene TRBJ1-6, with 9 bases fitting TRBD1. This CDR3 region has 14 residues. J gave up 10 bases and V 5 bases, and 6 bases lay outside the gene matches. Germline V gene data show CDR1 as SNHLY and CDR2 as FYNNEI. CDR3 loop: CASSLGTGWSPLHF. The CDR3 nucleotides read TGTGCCAGCAGTTTGGGGACAGGGTGGTCACCCCTCCACTTT.

J is TRBJ2-5 and V is TRBV3-1, with D tentatively TRBD2 (5 bases). The V end was cut by 6 bases, the J end by 0 bases, with 8 bases between. The germline V gene has CDR1 LGHDT and CDR2 YNNKEL (reference sequence). This CDR3 is built from 13 residues. The CDR3 DNA follows: TGTGCCAGCAGTCAGAGGGACCAAGAGACCCAGTACTTC. This gives the protein CASSQRDQETQYF.

This clonotype came up a few times. The rearrangement links TRBV19 to TRBJ2-7; maybe TRBD2 (5 bases). This CDR3 contains 16 residues. Trimming pared 1 base from V and 7 bases from J, leaving 20 bases between. Germline CDR1 LNHDA, CDR2 SQIVND (reference sequence). The CDR3 DNA is TGTGCCAGTAGTATAGGTTCGGCTAGCAGCACCGTAGAGCAGTACTTC. Its translation: CASSIGSASSTVEQYF.